Following are 12 T cell receptor beta chains from one sample sequenced in a study of CD8+CD57+ T cells in acquired aplastic anemia. Genomic DNA templated the TCR beta VDJ and CDR3 profiling. TCRdb processed the reads anew with MiXCR; each CDR3 protein has one entry. This table holds about 200,000 distinct CDR3 sequences, less than 75% found once. The sequenced patients had an expansion of CD8+CD57+ cells seen by flow cytometry. Sequenced material: sorted CD4+, CD8+, or CD8+CD57+ T cells (not recorded which) from PBMCs. These receptor sequences come from a human donor with aplastic anemia.

This clonotype was counted many times. This chain connects TRBV12-3 or TRBV12-4 to TRBJ2-7, with D possibly being TRBD1 (6 bases). The V end lost 5 bases, the J end lost 2 bases, and 10 bases lay between the germline ends. This CDR3 is 13 amino acids long. The CDR3 loop reads CASSAGQPYEQYF. The CDR3 DNA is TGTGCCAGCAGTGCAGGACAGCCCTACGAGCAGTACTTC.

A few counts support this clonotype. This chain joins TRBV7-9 and TRBJ1-2; TRBD1 agrees at 8 bases. Germline loops: CDR1 SEHNR, CDR2 FQNEAQ (reference sequence). This CDR3 spans 14 amino acids. Trimming removed 4 bases from V and 6 bases from J; junction bases left unmatched: 7. The CDR3 sequence is CASSSGLDRDGYTF. Here the CDR3 DNA reads TGTGCCAGCAGCTCGGGGTTGGACAGGGATGGCTACACCTTC.

This clonotype was recorded once. The chain uses TRBV2 and TRBJ2-3; 8 bases line up with TRBD1. The CDR3 runs 12 residues. In germline, CDR1 is SNHLY, CDR2 FYNNEI. The CDR3 DNA is TGTGCTTCGAGGACAGGGTCAGATACGCAGTATTTT. Its protein product is CASRTGSDTQYF.

The chain joins TRBV14 to TRBJ1-2, with D possibly being TRBD1 (5 bases). CDR1 and CDR2 from the germline V gene are SGHDN and FVKESK. The germline V and J ends were trimmed by 5 bases and 4 bases, with 14 bases remaining between them. CDR3 length: 14 amino acids. Here the CDR3 reads CASSKGTGFYGYTF. The CDR3 bases are TGTGCCAGCAGCAAAGGGACGGGTTTCTATGGCTACACCTTC.

This clonotype was found a few times. The chain carries TRBV24-1 and TRBJ2-5, with 10 nucleotides matching TRBD2. With 0 bases clipped from V and 2 bases from J, the junction kept 5 bases outside the gene matches. Germline CDR1 KGHDR, CDR2 SFDVKD. The CDR3 spans 17 residues. CDR3 sequence: CATSDLDGLAEQETQYF. CDR3 nucleotides: TGTGCCACCAGTGATTTGGACGGACTAGCGGAGCAAGAGACCCAGTACTTC.

The J gene is TRBJ2-1, the V gene TRBV2, with 11 bases that match TRBD2. CDR3 size: 12 residues. V was pared by 6 bases and J by 14 bases, with 6 bases of the junction left unmatched. Germline CDR1 SNHLY, CDR2 FYNNEI. The CDR3: CASSTSGGLEFF. The DNA of the CDR3 is TGTGCCAGCAGCACTAGCGGGGGTTTGGAGTTCTTC.

The chain links TRBV7-8 to TRBJ2-5; 8 bases are shared with TRBD2. CDR1 SGHVS and CDR2 FQNEAQ come from the germline V gene. CDR3 length equals 13 residues. With V trimmed by 2 bases and J by 5 bases, 1 base remained unmatched. The CDR3 DNA follows: TGTGCCAGCAGCTTACCGGGGGGGGAGACCCAGTACTTC. Amino acids: CASSLPGGETQYF. Combining the CDR3 with reference TRBV7-8 and TRBJ2-5 gives the whole variable domain GAGVSQSPRYKVAKRGQDVALRCDPISGHVSLFWYQQALGQGPEFLTYFQNEAQLDKSGLPSDRFFAERPEGSVSTLKIQRTQQEDSAVYLCASSLPGGETQYFGPGTRLLVL.

CDR3 sequence (DNA): TGTGCCAGTAGTATTGCCTCCGGACAGACCTACGAGCAGTACTTC. This encodes CASSIASGQTYEQYF. This sequence joins TRBV19 and TRBJ2-7, with TRBD1 as a possible D gene (6 bases). The CDR3 length is 15 residues. Germline CDR1 LNHDA, CDR2 SQIVND (reference sequence). The V gene lost 3 bases and the J gene lost 2 bases, with 14 bases spanning the gap.

The V call is TRBV29-1, the J call TRBJ2-3; 7 nucleotides align to TRBD2. The CDR3 consists of 14 residues. Germline V gene lookup returns CDR1 SQVTM and CDR2 ANQGSEA. V lost 6 bases and J lost 2; bases outside the gene matches: 8. As DNA, the CDR3 is TGCAGCGTCCACCTGGGGGGGGACACAGATACGCAGTATTTT. Translating gives CSVHLGGDTDTQYF.

The rearrangement uses TRBV25-1 and TRBJ2-3; D possibly uses TRBD1 or TRBD2 (6 bases each). Germline CDR1 is MGHDK and CDR2 is SYGVNS. Between the trimmed V and J ends, which lost 1 base and 5 bases, there was a span of 13 bases. The CDR3 covers 15 residues. The CDR3 region is CASSELGGLEDTQYF. The CDR3 nucleotides are TGTGCCAGCAGTGAATTAGGGGGGCTCGAAGATACGCAGTATTTT.

The sample holds a few counts of this clonotype. The CDR3 region is CSVEDGDRRETQYF. DNA for the CDR3: TGCAGCGTTGAAGACGGGGACAGGCGAGAGACCCAGTACTTC. The genes are TRBV29-1 and TRBJ2-5, with 8 bases fitting TRBD1. Germline loops: CDR1 SQVTM, CDR2 ANQGSEA. This CDR3 comprises 14 residues. J lost 4 bases, V lost 0 bases, and 4 bases had no gene match. Supplemented by reference TRBV29-1 and TRBJ2-5, the full variable domain reads SAVISQKPSRDICQRGTSLTIQCQVDSQVTMMFWYRQQPGQSLTLIATANQGSEATYESGFVIDKFPISRPNLTFSTLTVSNMSPEDSSIYLCSVEDGDRRETQYFGPGTRLLVL.

This clonotype appeared a single time. The chain couples TRBV5-4 to TRBJ2-7; D is undetermined. The length of the CDR3 is 12 residues. V dropped 2 bases and J dropped 6 bases, with 9 bases sitting between them. The germline V gene encodes CDR1 SGHNT and CDR2 YYREEE (reference sequence). The CDR3 sequence: CASSFGESEQYF. CDR3 nucleotide sequence: TGTGCCAGCAGCTTCGGAGAAAGCGAGCAGTACTTC.